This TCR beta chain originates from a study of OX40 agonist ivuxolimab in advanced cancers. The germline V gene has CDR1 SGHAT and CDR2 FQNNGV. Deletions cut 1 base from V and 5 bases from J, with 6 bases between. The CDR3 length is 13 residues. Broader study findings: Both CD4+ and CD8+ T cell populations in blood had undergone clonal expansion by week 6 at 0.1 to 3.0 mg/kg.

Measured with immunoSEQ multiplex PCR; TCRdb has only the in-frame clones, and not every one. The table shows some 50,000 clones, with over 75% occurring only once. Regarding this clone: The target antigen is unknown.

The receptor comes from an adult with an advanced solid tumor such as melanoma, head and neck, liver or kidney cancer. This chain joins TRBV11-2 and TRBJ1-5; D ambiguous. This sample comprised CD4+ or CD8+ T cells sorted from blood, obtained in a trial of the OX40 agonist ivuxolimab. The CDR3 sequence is CASSLGIYQPQHF. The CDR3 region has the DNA TGTGCCAGCAGCTTAGGCATCTATCAGCCCCAGCATTTT.